Sequencing of this TCR beta chain was carried out in a study of T cells in Graves' hyperthyroidism and ophthalmopathy. Study findings and constraints: Blood also contained most expanded thyroid clonotypes above 0.001.

This clonotype was found a few times. Its antigen is undetermined. Diagnosing involved the use of clinical symptoms, serum thyroxine and TRAb, thyroid ultrasound and orbital computed tomography. From germline, CDR1 is SGDLS and CDR2 YYNGEE. V was trimmed by 4 bases and J by 6 bases, leaving 16 bases between them. This CDR3 is 15 amino acids long. Researchers amplified the TCR beta CDR3 regions from RNA transcripts. The HTBI primer set was used in a first-round RT-PCR of the TCR CDR3. TCRdb re-called the multiplex PCR reads with MiXCR, one entry per CDR3 protein. The sample yields 450,000 to 600,000 distinct CDR3 sequences, about 20% seen once.

The TCR originated in a middle-aged man with Graves' ophthalmopathy. Sequencing was carried out using blood. This chain uses TRBV9 with TRBJ1-4, with no clear D. CDR3 bases: TGTGCCAGCAGCACATCTCCGGGCATAGATGAAAAACTGTTTTTT. This sequence encodes CASSTSPGIDEKLFF.